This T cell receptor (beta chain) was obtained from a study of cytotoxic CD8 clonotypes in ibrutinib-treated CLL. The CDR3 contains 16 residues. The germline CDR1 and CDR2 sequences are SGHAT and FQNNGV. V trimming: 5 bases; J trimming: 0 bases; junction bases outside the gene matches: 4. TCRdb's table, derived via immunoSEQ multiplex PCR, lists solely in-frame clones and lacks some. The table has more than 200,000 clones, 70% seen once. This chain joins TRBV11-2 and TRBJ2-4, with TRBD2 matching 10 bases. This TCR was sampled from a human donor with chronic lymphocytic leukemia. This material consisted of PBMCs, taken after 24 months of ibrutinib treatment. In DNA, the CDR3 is TGTGCCAGCAGCGCAACTAGCGGGAAAGCCAAAAACATTCAGTACTTC. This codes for CASSATSGKAKNIQYF.